The 27 T cell receptor beta chains presented below share a single source sample, sequenced in a study of CD8 T cells in Susac syndrome. Roughly 0.45 to 1 ug RNA was reverse transcribed with random hexamers. TCRdb re-called the immunoSEQ multiplex PCR reads through MiXCR, storing one row per CDR3 protein. The table has about 150,000 distinct CDR3 sequences, nearly 97% seen once; the top ten hold under 0.15%. The sample taken for sequencing was CD8+ T cells from PBMCs. All receptors derive from a human donor with multiple sclerosis.

The chain carries TRBV23-1 and TRBJ1-6; 8 positions match TRBD1. TRBV23-1 is sorted into the ORF group, with uncertain function. The J segment lost 5 bases and the V segment lost 4 bases, leaving 7 bases of the junction unmatched. The CDR3 contains 16 residues. CDR3 sequence: CASSPGRTGHNSPLHF. In DNA form, the CDR3 reads TGCGCCAGCAGTCCAGGGAGGACAGGGCATAATTCACCCCTCCACTTT.

The V and J genes are TRBV6-6 and TRBJ2-7; 11 bases are shared with TRBD1. The CDR3 contains 15 residues. V was pared by 5 bases and J by 2 bases, with 5 bases of the junction left unmatched. In germline, CDR1 is MNHNY, CDR2 SVGAGI (reference sequence). The CDR3, as DNA: TGTGCCAGCAGTCCTGGACAGGGGGCTACCTACGAGCAGTACGTC. Protein sequence: CASSPGQGATYEQYV.

The chain is built from TRBV15 and TRBJ2-7; D uncertain. This CDR3 region has 15 residues. Trimming left V 0 bases short and J 3 bases short, with 12 bases between. Germline CDR1 LNHNV, CDR2 YYDKDF (reference sequence). The DNA of the CDR3 is TGTGCCACCAGCAGAGAAACCGGGCCGAACTACGAGCAGTACTTC. The encoded protein is CATSRETGPNYEQYF.

The chain links TRBV20-1 to TRBJ2-3; TRBD2 matches 10 bases. There are 14 residues in the CDR3. Germline CDR1 reads DFQATT; CDR2 reads SNEGSKA (reference sequence). V lost 4 bases, J lost 4 bases, and 5 bases stayed unmatched. CDR3: CSATSGGQPDTQYF. In nucleotides, the CDR3 is TGCAGTGCTACTAGCGGGGGCCAGCCAGATACGCAGTATTTT.

The chain carries TRBV3-1 and TRBJ2-5; D possibly corresponds to TRBD2 (6 bases). The CDR3 is made up of 14 amino acids. CDR1 and CDR2 from the germline V gene are LGHDT and YNNKEL (reference sequence). Trimming took off 4 bases at V and 3 bases at J, with 12 bases between the two ends. The CDR3 sequence is CASSRLSGEETQYF. DNA for the CDR3: TGTGCCAGCAGCCGACTTAGCGGCGAAGAGACCCAGTACTTC.

J is TRBJ2-5 and V is TRBV20-1; D is perhaps TRBD2 (6 bases). The germline CDR1 and CDR2 sequences are DFQATT and SNEGSKA (reference sequence). The CDR3 sequence is 13 residues long. V was cut by 6 bases and J by 6 bases, with 17 bases left in between. CDR3 sequence (DNA): TGCAGTGCGAGGGACTGGGCGGAGAAGACCCAGTACTTC. Translation: CSARDWAEKTQYF.

The chain is built from TRBV2 and TRBJ2-3, with D unresolved. V was pared by 5 bases and J by 5 bases, with 11 bases between. CDR3 length equals 13 residues. Germline loops: CDR1 SNHLY, CDR2 FYNNEI. The CDR3 spells CASSYSPGDTQYF. The CDR3 nucleotides are TGTGCCAGCAGTTATAGCCCCGGAGATACGCAGTATTTT. The complete variable domain, with remaining parts taken from reference TRBV2 and TRBJ2-3, reads EPEVTQTPSHQVTQMGQEVILRCVPISNHLYFYWYRQILGQKVEFLVSFYNNEISEKSEIFDDQFSVERPDGSNFTLKIRSTKLEDSAMYFCASSYSPGDTQYFGPGTRLTVL.

The gene calls are TRBV27 and TRBJ2-3; 9 bases fit TRBD2. Trimming cost V 4 bases and J 2 bases; bases outside gene matches: 10. The germline gives CDR1 MNHEY, CDR2 SMNVEV (reference sequence). This CDR3 has 17 amino acids. The CDR3 protein is CASSSPFERGDTDTQYF. CDR3 nucleotide sequence: TGTGCCAGCAGTTCACCCTTCGAGCGGGGGGACACAGATACGCAGTATTTT.

The V gene is TRBV6-2 or TRBV6-3, the J gene TRBJ1-2; D ambiguous. Germline V CDR1 and CDR2: MNHEY, SVGEGT. This CDR3 region has 15 residues. The V end lost 3 bases, the J end lost 2 bases, and 13 bases lay between the germline ends. The DNA for the CDR3 is TGTGCCAGCAGTTATCCTGAGACGGAGAACTATGGCTACACCTTC. It is translated as CASSYPETENYGYTF.

The CDR3 loop is CAWMPGIGTETQYF. In DNA form, the CDR3 reads TGTGCCTGGATGCCAGGGATCGGGACAGAGACCCAGTACTTC. The V call is TRBV30, the J call TRBJ2-5; D is perhaps TRBD1 or TRBD2 (5 bases each). Looked up from germline, CDR1 is GTSNPN and CDR2 is SVGIG (reference sequence). The CDR3 totals 14 residues. V was clipped by 4 bases and J by 4 bases, with 16 bases between them.

The V call is TRBV9, the J call TRBJ1-1; D perhaps matches TRBD1 (5 bases). V lost 0 bases and J 4 bases, leaving 13 bases between the germline ends. The germline V gene encodes CDR1 SGDLS and CDR2 YYNGEE. The CDR3 length is 15 residues. The CDR3 DNA reads as TGTGCCAGCAGCGTAGAGGCAGGGAGGGGCACTGAAGCTTTCTTT. This sequence encodes CASSVEAGRGTEAFF.

For the CDR3, the DNA is TGCAGTGCTAGAGATCTACCGGGGGAGCCCTACAATGAGCAGTTCTTC. Its protein is CSARDLPGEPYNEQFF. V and J are TRBV20-1 and TRBJ2-1, with D perhaps matching TRBD2 (6 bases). The CDR3 covers 16 residues. CDR1 is DFQATT, CDR2 SNEGSKA, per germline (reference sequence). V lost 0 bases and J lost 2, with 14 bases in between.

This clonotype is a singleton in its sample. The chain links TRBV2 to TRBJ2-7, with D tentatively TRBD2 (5 bases). The ends were cut back, 8 bases at V and 3 bases at J, with 17 bases in the middle. The CDR3 covers 14 residues. CDR1 is SNHLY, CDR2 FYNNEI, per germline. The CDR3 is CASQSGYRDYEQYV. The DNA for the CDR3 is TGTGCCAGCCAATCGGGGTACCGGGACTACGAGCAGTACGTC.

The genes are TRBV30 and TRBJ1-1; TRBD1 might be the D (6 bases). Trimming removed 1 base at V and 0 bases at J, with 9 bases between. Germline V gene lookup returns CDR1 GTSNPN and CDR2 SVGIG (reference sequence). This CDR3 contains 14 residues. CDR3: CAWSAGVMNTEAFF. Written as DNA, the CDR3 is TGTGCCTGGAGTGCAGGGGTGATGAACACTGAAGCTTTCTTT.

The chain links TRBV27 to TRBJ1-2, with TRBD1 identical over 10 bases. The CDR3 contains 14 residues. The germline CDR1 and CDR2 sequences are MNHEY and SMNVEV (reference sequence). V shed 6 bases and J 4 bases; nucleotides not matched to a gene: 5. The CDR3 loop is CASSDRGLGYGYTF. The CDR3 nucleotides are TGTGCCAGCAGCGACAGGGGGCTGGGCTATGGCTACACCTTC.

The chain carries TRBV13 and TRBJ1-1; the D gene is possibly TRBD1 (5 bases). Germline values: CDR1 PRHDT, CDR2 FYEKMQ (reference sequence). The CDR3 length is 14 residues. With 5 bases removed from V and 1 base from J, the gap between germline ends came to 11 bases. This chain's CDR3 is CASSPRQTNTEAFF. The CDR3 DNA sequence: TGTGCCAGCAGCCCCAGACAGACGAACACTGAAGCTTTCTTT.

The rearrangement links TRBV20-1 to TRBJ2-5; D remains unclear. This CDR3 comprises 12 residues. CDR1 and CDR2 (germline): DFQATT, SNEGSKA (reference sequence). V shed 6 bases and J shed 9 bases, with 17 bases lying between them. The DNA of the CDR3 is TGCAGTGCCCTCCCAACATCTAGGGCCCAGTACTTC. Its translation is CSALPTSRAQYF.

This clonotype appeared a single time. The rearrangement uses TRBV19 and TRBJ1-5; no firm D call. Germline-derived CDR1 and CDR2 are LNHDA and SQIVND (reference sequence). Trimming stripped 7 bases from V and 1 base from J, with 8 bases between. The CDR3 is made up of 13 amino acids. This chain's CDR3 is CASISGSNQPQHF. The DNA for the CDR3 is TGTGCCAGTATCTCAGGCAGCAATCAGCCCCAGCATTTT. The full variable domain, completed using reference TRBV19 and TRBJ1-5, is DGGITQSPKYLFRKEGQNVTLSCEQNLNHDAMYWYRQDPGQGLRLIYYSQIVNDFQKGDIAEGYSVSREKKESFPLTVTSAQKNPTAFYLCASISGSNQPQHFGDGTRLSIL.

This chain connects TRBV30 to TRBJ1-1, with a weak D call TRBD1 (5 bases). Germline CDR1 and CDR2: GTSNPN and SVGIG (reference sequence). V lost 2 bases and J 5 bases, leaving 12 bases between the germline ends. CDR3 size: 13 residues. The CDR3 loop reads CAWSSGKGTEAFF. The CDR3 nucleotides are TGTGCCTGGAGTTCAGGGAAAGGGACTGAAGCTTTCTTT.

The CDR3 sequence is CASSQRGGDGDTQYF. The CDR3 bases are TGTGCCAGCAGCCAGCGCGGGGGGGATGGAGATACGCAGTATTTT. The chain uses TRBV13 and TRBJ2-3; 9 nucleotides agree with TRBD2. This CDR3 region has 15 residues. Trimming removed 5 bases from V and 5 bases from J; junction bases left unmatched: 8. Per germline, CDR1 PRHDT and CDR2 FYEKMQ (reference sequence).

This chain joins TRBV12-3 or TRBV12-4 and TRBJ1-1; unclear D gene. V lost 5 bases and J lost 4, with 11 bases in between. This CDR3 has 13 amino acids. CDR3 in amino acids: CASSPGKGTEAFF. CDR3 in DNA: TGTGCCAGCAGTCCCGGAAAAGGCACTGAAGCTTTCTTT.

The chain couples TRBV29-1 to TRBJ2-7; TRBD1 or TRBD2 may be the D gene (6 bases each). Germline values: CDR1 SQVTM, CDR2 ANQGSEA. The CDR3 totals 13 residues. V was clipped by 2 bases and J by 5 bases, with 13 bases between them. The CDR3 DNA sequence: TGCAGCGTTGAACCCCCGGGGGCAAACGAGCAGTACTTC. It encodes CSVEPPGANEQYF.

This chain connects TRBV29-1 to TRBJ1-2; D remains ambiguous. The CDR3 sequence is 13 residues long. The germline V and J ends were trimmed by 1 base and 4 bases, with 10 bases remaining between them. The germline V gene has CDR1 SQVTM and CDR2 ANQGSEA. As DNA, the CDR3 is TGCAGCGTTGAAGGAGGGTTCGGCTATGGCTACACCTTC. This encodes CSVEGGFGYGYTF.

CDR3 loop: CASSSSRLSKNIQYF. In nucleotides, the CDR3 is TGTGCCAGCAGCTCGTCCCGGCTCTCCAAAAACATTCAGTACTTC. The rearrangement uses TRBV7-9 and TRBJ2-4; D remains unclear. The V end was cut by 4 bases, the J end by 2 bases, with 12 bases between. The germline gives CDR1 SEHNR, CDR2 FQNEAQ (reference sequence). The length of the CDR3 is 15 residues.

V and J are TRBV9 and TRBJ2-3; the D gene is possibly TRBD1 (5 bases). Per germline, CDR1 SGDLS and CDR2 YYNGEE. V was trimmed by 0 bases and J by 3 bases, leaving 11 bases between them. The CDR3 has 15 amino acids. This CDR3 reads CASSVATEPTDTQYF. The CDR3 coding sequence is TGTGCCAGCAGCGTAGCGACAGAACCTACAGATACGCAGTATTTT.

This clonotype has only one observation. This chain links TRBV6-1 with TRBJ2-1; D could derive from TRBD1 or TRBD2 (5 bases each). The CDR3 loop spans 12 amino acids. CDR1 MNHNS and CDR2 SASEGT come from the germline V gene. V was clipped by 8 bases and J by 6 bases, with 11 bases between them. CDR3 loop: CASGDRANEQFF. The CDR3, as DNA: TGTGCCAGCGGGGACCGAGCCAATGAGCAGTTCTTC.

The chain carries TRBV5-1 and TRBJ2-7; the D call may be TRBD1 or TRBD2 (5 bases each). The CDR3 is 12 residues long. From germline, CDR1 is SGHRS and CDR2 YFSETQ. The V and J ends lost 0 bases and 9 bases respectively, with 10 bases between them. The CDR3 DNA sequence: TGCGCCAGCAGCTTGGTAGGGGACGGGCAGTACTTC. It yields the protein CASSLVGDGQYF.